This TCR beta chain is drawn from a study of cytomegalovirus exposure and HLA in healthy donors. Findings and caveats of the study: Presence/absence analysis assumed near-uniform sequencing depth across donors.

Concerning this clone: Its target is not known.

The PCR used 60 Vbeta and 13 Jbeta primers. Libraries were prepared by immunoSEQ multiplex PCR; TCRdb keeps only in-frame clonotypes and omits some of them. The sample comprises 90,000 to 140,000 clones, 69% of which are singletons, and under 4% rests with the top ten. Losses at the gene ends were 5 bases for V and 2 bases for J; bases not matched to a gene: 8. This CDR3 contains 16 residues. Germline CDR1 and CDR2: MDHEN and SYDVKM. The chain links TRBV28 to TRBJ2-1; 8 bases are shared with TRBD2. Sequenced sample: PBMCs. The sequence derives from a man in his thirties or forties in good health and CMV-seronegative. The CDR3: CASSPAGAGAYNEQFF. CDR3 bases: TGTGCCAGCAGTCCCGCCGGAGCGGGAGCCTACAATGAGCAGTTCTTC.